This is a list of T cell receptor beta chains from one sample in a study of post-analysis software for immune sequencing data. TCRdb processed the PCR reads anew with MiXCR; each CDR3 protein has one entry. The sample records 450,000 to 650,000 distinct CDR3 sequences, roughly 47% being singletons. Sequenced material: blood. The source of these receptors is a girl aged 5-17 years with multiple sclerosis. CDR3s include the opening cysteine and the closing phenylalanine or tryptophan. D genes are given only for firm matches. Rows may omit the clone size; those that give it use once, few, many or a size class.

j_gene,v_gene,abundance,d_gene,CDR3aa,CDR3nt
TRBJ2-7,TRBV20-1,few,TRBD2,CSARDGASGAYEQYF,TGCAGTGCTAGAGATGGTGCTAGCGGGGCCTACGAGCAGTACTTC
TRBJ1-4,TRBV6-5,.,TRBD1,CASNAQGANEKLFF,TGTGCCAGCAACGCTCAGGGGGCCAATGAAAAACTGTTTTTT
TRBJ2-7,TRBV29-1,once,.,CSAVSPYEQYF,TGCAGCGCGGTCAGCCCGTACGAGCAGTACTTC
TRBJ2-1,TRBV27,.,TRBD1,CASRMTGLYNEQFF,TGTGCCAGCAGGATGACAGGGTTATACAATGAGCAGTTCTTC
TRBJ2-1,TRBV12-3/TRBV12-4,.,.,CASSEGGLAARGEQFF,TGTGCCAGCAGTGAGGGGGGCCTAGCGGCCCGGGGGGAGCAGTTCTTC
TRBJ1-2,TRBV5-1,.,.,CASRLEVNGYTF,TGCGCCAGCAGGTTGGAGGTTAACGGCTACACCTTC
TRBJ2-7,TRBV20-1,.,TRBD1,CSATPGTGGSYEQYF,TGCAGTGCAACCCCGGGGACAGGAGGCTCCTACGAGCAGTACTTC
TRBJ2-7,TRBV13,.,.,CASSFGGVGALGEQYF,TGTGCCAGCAGCTTCGGCGGGGTGGGAGCTTTGGGCGAGCAGTACTTC
TRBJ2-6,TRBV9,.,.,CASSPRGGGSGANVLTF,TGTGCCAGCAGCCCCCGAGGGGGGGGCTCTGGGGCCAACGTCCTGACTTTC
TRBJ2-1,TRBV5-1,.,.,CASRPRRGTYNEQFF,TGCGCCAGCAGGCCCCGACGGGGTACCTACAATGAGCAGTTCTTC
TRBJ1-2,TRBV5-1,few,TRBD1,CASSSGTGDYGYTF,TGCGCCAGCAGCTCCGGGACAGGGGACTATGGCTACACCTTC
TRBJ1-1,TRBV29-1,.,TRBD1,CSVDGTGQTRFGAFF,TGCAGCGTTGATGGAACGGGACAGACCCGGTTCGGAGCTTTCTTT
TRBJ2-2,TRBV7-7,.,.,CASSPLDTGELFF,TGTGCTAGCAGCCCGCTGGACACCGGGGAGCTGTTTTTT
TRBJ2-1,TRBV9,once,.,CASSVTSQGAAEQFF,TGTGCCAGCAGCGTCACTTCCCAGGGAGCGGCTGAGCAGTTCTTC
TRBJ1-2,TRBV20-1,.,.,CSARDFSQGGYTF,TGCAGTGCTAGAGATTTTTCCCAGGGTGGCTACACCTTC
TRBJ2-1,TRBV28,few,TRBD1,CASGPQGAGEQFF,TGTGCCAGCGGCCCGCAGGGGGCGGGTGAGCAGTTCTTC
TRBJ1-5,TRBV6-5,few,.,CASSYDRNQPQHF,TGTGCCAGCAGTTACGACCGTAATCAGCCCCAGCATTTT
TRBJ2-7,TRBV5-1,few,TRBD2,CASRTSEDYEQYF,TGCGCCAGCAGGACTAGCGAGGACTACGAGCAGTACTTC
TRBJ2-5,TRBV10-3,many,.,CAISEGETQYF,TGTGCCATCAGTGAAGGAGAGACCCAGTACTTC
TRBJ1-1,TRBV27,many,.,CASSIRTAGGTEAFF,TGTGCCAGCAGTATCCGGACTGCGGGAGGGACTGAAGCTTTCTTT
TRBJ1-1,TRBV7-8,.,.,CASSLGEGTEAFF,TGTGCCAGCAGCCTCGGGGAAGGTACTGAAGCTTTCTTT
TRBJ2-1,TRBV7-3,.,.,CASSFTGTLYNEQFF,TGTGCCAGCAGCTTCACCGGGACACTATACAATGAGCAGTTCTTC
TRBJ1-2,TRBV6-6,.,.,CASSQDLRGYTF,TGTGCCAGCAGCCAGGACCTGCGGGGCTACACCTTC
TRBJ1-1,TRBV7-9,once,TRBD1,CASSLWTGPGTEAFF,TGTGCCAGCAGCCTCTGGACAGGGCCAGGCACTGAAGCTTTCTTT
TRBJ2-1,TRBV12-3/TRBV12-4,.,.,CASSFGSRENEQFF,TGTGCCAGCAGCTTCGGGAGTCGGGAGAATGAGCAGTTCTTC
TRBJ2-7,TRBV6-6,few,TRBD1,CASSYLGQDYEQYF,TGTGCCAGCAGTTACCTAGGACAGGACTACGAGCAGTACTTC
TRBJ2-7,TRBV20-1,few,TRBD2,CSAIVRGKLSYEQYF,TGCAGTGCTATTGTGCGGGGGAAACTTTCCTACGAGCAGTACTTC
TRBJ2-7,TRBV6-2/TRBV6-3,.,TRBD1,CASQRTGYNEQYF,TGTGCCAGTCAACGGACAGGATACAATGAGCAGTACTTC
TRBJ1-2,TRBV27,.,.,CASSLSGRIGYGYTF,TGTGCCAGCAGTTTATCCGGACGGATCGGGTATGGCTACACCTTC
TRBJ2-5,TRBV5-1,.,.,CASSPGGWVNQETQYF,TGCGCCAGCAGCCCCGGAGGGTGGGTTAACCAAGAGACCCAGTACTTC
TRBJ2-7,TRBV12-3/TRBV12-4,.,.,CASSLRRRNSYEQYF,TGTGCCAGCAGTTTACGGAGGAGGAACTCCTACGAGCAGTACTTC
TRBJ2-7,TRBV15,.,.,CATQLDGTYKQYF,TGTGCCACCCAACTAGACGGGACCTACAAGCAGTACTTC
TRBJ1-1,TRBV7-3,few,TRBD1,CASSPGQGRTEAFF,TGTGCCAGCAGCCCGGGACAGGGTCGCACTGAAGCTTTCTTT
TRBJ2-7,TRBV29-1,.,.,CSVEDGRGGRYEQYF,TGCAGCGTTGAAGACGGTCGGGGAGGCAGGTACGAGCAGTACTTC
TRBJ1-1,TRBV4-1,.,.,CASSQAGVDRNTEAFF,TGCGCCAGCAGCCAGGCTGGCGTGGACAGGAACACTGAAGCTTTCTTT
TRBJ2-3,TRBV6-6,.,TRBD2,CASSYRRASGNTDTQNF,TGTGCCAGCAGTTACCGCCGAGCTAGCGGGAACACAGATACGCAGAATTTT
TRBJ2-1,TRBV7-2,few,.,CASSLGGQNEQFF,TGTGCCAGCAGCTTAGGTGGGCAAAATGAGCAGTTCTTC
TRBJ2-1,TRBV11-3,.,.,CASSFYGRDYNEQFF,TGTGCCAGCAGCTTCTATGGGCGGGACTACAATGAGCAGTTCTTC
TRBJ1-2,TRBV4-1,few,TRBD1,CASRQTGSYGYTF,TGCGCCAGCAGGCAGACAGGGAGCTATGGCTACACCTTC
TRBJ2-6,TRBV5-1,.,.,CASSLEYSGANVLTF,TGCGCCAGCAGCTTAGAGTACTCTGGGGCCAACGTCCTGACTTTC
TRBJ2-7,TRBV20-1,few,.,CGASTEGYEQYF,TGCGGTGCGTCCACGGAGGGCTACGAGCAGTACTTC
TRBJ1-5,TRBV10-2,.,.,CEGRVGPYQPQHF,TGCGAAGGGAGGGTTGGACCCTATCAGCCCCAGCATTTT
TRBJ2-1,TRBV5-1,few,TRBD2,CASSSLGLANNEQFF,TGCGCCAGCAGCTCGCTGGGACTAGCAAACAATGAGCAGTTCTTC
TRBJ1-1,TRBV7-9,few,.,CASSVDGRSDEAFF,TGTGCCAGCAGCGTGGACGGACGGTCCGATGAAGCTTTCTTT
TRBJ2-5,TRBV20-1,few,.,CSARRGRRGETQYF,TGCAGTGCTAGACGAGGGCGGCGTGGGGAGACCCAGTACTTC
TRBJ1-2,TRBV2,.,TRBD1,CASLDREGYTF,TGTGCCAGCCTGGACAGGGAGGGCTACACCTTC
TRBJ2-3,TRBV9,once,TRBD2,CASSGGGGGTDTQYF,TGTGCCAGTTCCGGGGGGGGAGGGGGCACAGATACGCAGTATTTT
TRBJ2-7,TRBV11-2,.,.,CASSLRPHEQYF,TGTGCCAGCAGCTTGAGGCCCCACGAGCAGTACTTC
TRBJ1-2,TRBV5-1,once,.,CVSSLIPTGRVEDGYTF,TGCGTCAGCAGCCTAATACCGACCGGCAGGGTAGAGGATGGCTACACCTTC
TRBJ2-7,TRBV5-1,.,TRBD1,CASRFQGEVIGEQYF,TGCGCCAGCAGGTTCCAGGGGGAAGTCATCGGCGAGCAGTACTTC
TRBJ2-7,TRBV20-1,.,TRBD1,CSARDMGQGFFEQYF,TGCAGTGCTAGAGATATGGGACAGGGATTCTTCGAGCAGTACTTC
TRBJ1-5,TRBV5-5,.,.,CASSYGLTVTDNQPQHF,TGTGCCAGCAGCTATGGATTAACAGTCACAGACAATCAGCCCCAGCATTTT
TRBJ2-7,TRBV11-2,.,TRBD1,CASSRTGDRSRVSEQYF,TGTGCCAGCAGTCGGACGGGGGACAGGTCAAGGGTCTCCGAGCAGTACTTC
TRBJ2-3,TRBV28,few,.,CASKLSSDTQYF,TGTGCCAGCAAATTATCGTCGGATACGCAGTATTTT
TRBJ1-1,TRBV12-3/TRBV12-4,few,TRBD1,CASSRGQGSTEAFF,TGTGCCAGCAGTCGAGGACAGGGAAGCACTGAAGCTTTCTTT